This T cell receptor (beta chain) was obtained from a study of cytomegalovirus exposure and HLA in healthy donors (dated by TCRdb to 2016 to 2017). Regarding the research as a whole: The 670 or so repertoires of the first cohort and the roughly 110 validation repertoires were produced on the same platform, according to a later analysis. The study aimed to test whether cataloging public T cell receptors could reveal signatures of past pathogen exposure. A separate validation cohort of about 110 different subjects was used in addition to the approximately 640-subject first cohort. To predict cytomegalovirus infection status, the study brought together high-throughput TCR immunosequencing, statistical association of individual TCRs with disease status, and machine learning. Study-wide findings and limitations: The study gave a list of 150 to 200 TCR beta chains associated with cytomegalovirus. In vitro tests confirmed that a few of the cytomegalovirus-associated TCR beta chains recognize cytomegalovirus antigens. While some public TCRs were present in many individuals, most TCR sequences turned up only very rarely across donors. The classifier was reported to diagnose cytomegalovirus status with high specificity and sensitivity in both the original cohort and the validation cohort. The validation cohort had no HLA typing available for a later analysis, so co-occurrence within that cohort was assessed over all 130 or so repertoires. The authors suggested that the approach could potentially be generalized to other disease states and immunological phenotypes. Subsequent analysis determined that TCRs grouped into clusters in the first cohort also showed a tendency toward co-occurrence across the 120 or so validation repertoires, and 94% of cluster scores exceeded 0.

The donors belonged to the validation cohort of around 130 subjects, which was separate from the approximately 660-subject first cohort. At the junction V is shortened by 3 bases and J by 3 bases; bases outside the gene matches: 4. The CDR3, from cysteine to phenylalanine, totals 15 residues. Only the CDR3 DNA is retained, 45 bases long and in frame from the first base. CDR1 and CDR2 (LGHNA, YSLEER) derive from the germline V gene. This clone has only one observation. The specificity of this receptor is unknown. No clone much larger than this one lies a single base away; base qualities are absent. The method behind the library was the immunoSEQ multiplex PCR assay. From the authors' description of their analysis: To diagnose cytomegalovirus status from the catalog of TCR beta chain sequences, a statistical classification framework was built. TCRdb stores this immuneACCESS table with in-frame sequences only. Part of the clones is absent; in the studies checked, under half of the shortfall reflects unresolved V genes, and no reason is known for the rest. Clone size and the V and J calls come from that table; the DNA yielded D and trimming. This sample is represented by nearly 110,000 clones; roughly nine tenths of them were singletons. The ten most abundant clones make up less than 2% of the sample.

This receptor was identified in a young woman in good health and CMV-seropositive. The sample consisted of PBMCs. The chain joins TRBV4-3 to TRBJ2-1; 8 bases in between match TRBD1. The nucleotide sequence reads TGCGCCAGCAGCCACCAGGGGGCAGGCTACAATGAGCAGTTCTTC. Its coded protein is CASSHQGAGYNEQFF.